Below are 10 T cell receptor beta chains sequenced from a single sample in a study of cytomegalovirus exposure and HLA in healthy donors. 60 Vbeta and 13 Jbeta primers were used in PCR. Assay used: immunoSEQ multiplex PCR; TCRdb lists only in-frame clones, some missing. The sample records more than 100,000 clones, roughly 14% being singletons. Sequences were obtained from PBMCs. The receptors come from a woman aged 18-30 years in good health and CMV-seronegative.

This clone was seen only a few times. The rearrangement joins TRBV7-2 to TRBJ2-3; D remains ambiguous. V was clipped by 2 bases and J by 11 bases, with 11 bases between them. Looked up from germline, CDR1 is SGHTA and CDR2 is FQGNSA. This CDR3 contains 12 residues. CDR3 protein: CASSLINLRQYF. The DNA of the CDR3 is TGTGCCAGCAGCTTAATCAACCTAAGGCAGTATTTT.

This clone was seen only a few times. V and J are TRBV25-1 and TRBJ2-5; D perhaps matches TRBD1 (6 bases). The CDR3 has 14 residues. CDR1 and CDR2 (germline): MGHDK, SYGVNS. V dropped 1 base and J dropped 3 bases, with 9 bases sitting between them. The CDR3 is CASSEWGRKETQYF. The CDR3 DNA reads TGTGCCAGCAGTGAATGGGGGCGGAAAGAGACCCAGTACTTC.

This clone was seen a single time. The J gene is TRBJ2-7, the V gene TRBV18, with a tentative D call TRBD2 (5 bases). Germline V lookup: CDR1 KGHSH, CDR2 LQKENI. V was pared by 5 bases and J by 3 bases, with 14 bases between. The CDR3 extends over 14 amino acids. The CDR3 loop reads CASSTGIWDYEQYF. CDR3 bases: TGTGCCAGCTCAACCGGGATTTGGGACTACGAGCAGTACTTC.

J is TRBJ1-6 and V is TRBV28; 7 nucleotides align to TRBD1. CDR1 and CDR2 from the germline V gene are MDHEN and SYDVKM. The ends lost 1 base at V and 14 bases at J; junction bases unmatched: 11. This CDR3 comprises 15 residues. The CDR3 reads CASSLSPLEGTALHF. As DNA, the CDR3 is TGTGCCAGCAGTTTATCCCCGCTTGAAGGGACAGCCCTCCACTTT. The full variable domain, completed using reference TRBV28 and TRBJ1-6, is DVKVTQSSRYLVKRTGEKVFLECVQDMDHENMFWYRQDPGLGLRLIYFSYDVKMKEKGDIPEGYSVSREKKERFSLILESASTNQTSMYLCASSLSPLEGTALHFGNGTRLTVT.

This clone came up a few times. V usage is TRBV27 and J usage is TRBJ1-2; D perhaps matches TRBD1 (6 bases). Deletions cut 2 bases from V and 8 bases from J, with 9 bases between. CDR1 is MNHEY, CDR2 SMNVEV, per germline (reference sequence). The CDR3 spans 12 residues. CDR3 sequence (DNA): TGTGCCAGCAGTTTAGACAGGAAGGGCTACACCTTC. Its translation: CASSLDRKGYTF.

The rearrangement uses TRBV19 and TRBJ1-5, with D unresolved. The germline CDR1 and CDR2 sequences are LNHDA and SQIVND (reference sequence). This CDR3 spans 14 amino acids. Trimming pared 10 bases from V and 0 bases from J, leaving 13 bases between. DNA for the CDR3: TGTGCCACCCGGAGCGTTTATAGCAATCAGCCCCAGCATTTT. It codes for CATRSVYSNQPQHF. Full variable domain (missing parts from reference TRBV19 and TRBJ1-5): DGGITQSPKYLFRKEGQNVTLSCEQNLNHDAMYWYRQDPGQGLRLIYYSQIVNDFQKGDIAEGYSVSREKKESFPLTVTSAQKNPTAFYLCATRSVYSNQPQHFGDGTRLSIL.

Details on this clone: The same CDR3 also results from other DNA sequences found in this sample. This chain connects TRBV7-9 to TRBJ2-1; 9 bases are shared with TRBD1. There are 16 residues in the CDR3. Trimming took 6 bases from V and 1 from J; bases not matched to a gene: 7. Germline values: CDR1 SEHNR, CDR2 FQNEAQ (reference sequence). The CDR3 DNA follows: TGTGCCAGCAGAGCCACGGACAGGGGATCCTACAATGAGCAGTTCTTC. Encoded protein: CASRATDRGSYNEQFF.

This clone was seen more than once but under ten times. The V and J genes are TRBV28 and TRBJ1-1; D not certain. This CDR3 has 13 amino acids. Germline CDR1 is MDHEN and CDR2 is SYDVKM. The germline V and J ends were trimmed by 3 bases and 4 bases, with 9 bases remaining between them. CDR3 nucleotides: TGTGCCAGCAGTTTTGGAGGAGGCACTGAAGCTTTCTTT. This encodes CASSFGGGTEAFF. The full variable domain, in which reference TRBV28 and TRBJ1-1 provide the parts outside the CDR3, is DVKVTQSSRYLVKRTGEKVFLECVQDMDHENMFWYRQDPGLGLRLIYFSYDVKMKEKGDIPEGYSVSREKKERFSLILESASTNQTSMYLCASSFGGGTEAFFGQGTRLTVV.

The chain is built from TRBV30 and TRBJ1-2; TRBD1 matches at 9 bases. CDR1 is GTSNPN and CDR2 is SVGIG in the germline V gene (reference sequence). V lost 5 bases to trimming and J lost 7 bases; unmatched junction nucleotides: 8. The CDR3 consists of 13 residues. CDR3 nucleotide sequence: TGTGCCTGGGGACAGGGGTTGGGGAGTGGCTACACCTTC. This sequence encodes CAWGQGLGSGYTF.

This clone was recorded a few times. The chain carries TRBV20-1 and TRBJ2-3; no clear D gene. Germline V gene sequence: CDR1 DFQATT, CDR2 SNEGSKA (reference sequence). The V and J ends lost 0 bases and 11 bases respectively, with 9 bases between them. The CDR3 extends over 11 amino acids. The CDR3 coding sequence is TGCAGTGCTAGAGACCGACTTTTGCAGTATTTT. It yields the protein CSARDRLLQYF.